This T cell receptor (beta chain) was recorded in a study of blood T cell repertoires in COVID-19. Study-level information: COVID-19 samples, acute and convalescent, were from the United States, Italy and Spain. From T cells, B-cell-depleted T cells, or PBMCs came the material, which was cDNA or gDNA.

Trimming removed 7 bases from V and 5 bases from J, with 12 bases in between. Germline CDR1 is SGHRS and CDR2 is YFSETQ. The CDR3 covers 13 residues. The Seattle site enrolled patients during active infection and followed them longitudinally. The assay was immunoSEQ multiplex PCR, and TCRdb's table has in-frame clones only and misses some. The sample yields about 37,000 clones, 81% seen once. This chain uses TRBV5-1 with TRBJ1-4, with D possibly matching TRBD1 (6 bases). Input material: peripheral blood. The clonotype comes from a man between 65 and 80 years old with COVID-19, enrolled during active disease. CDR3 in amino acids: CASRQAPNEKLFF. The CDR3 DNA reads as TGCGCCAGCCGACAGGCACCAAATGAAAAACTGTTTTTT.